Each of the 13 T cell receptor beta chains below was sequenced from the same sample in a study of shared T cell receptors in the human thymus. Here immunoSEQ multiplex PCR was the method, and the copy in TCRdb shows in-frame clones only, minus some. The sample consists of 700,000 or so clones, 75% to 90% of them appearing once. In addition, the sample was reused for a study of human thymus T cells.

Sequencing was performed on thymocytes. These receptor sequences come from a girl under three years old with a congenital heart defect.

The rearrangement links TRBV19 to TRBJ1-3; weak D call: TRBD1 (5 bases). This CDR3 has 17 residues. CDR1 LNHDA and CDR2 SQIVND come from the germline V gene (reference sequence). V was cut by 5 bases and J by 5 bases, with 22 bases left in between. In DNA, the CDR3 is TGTGCCAGTAGTTTCCAAAACAGGAATAAGGATCGAAACACCATATATTTT. It encodes CASSFQNRNKDRNTIYF.

This chain uses TRBV29-1 with TRBJ2-7, with a possible D match to TRBD1 (6 bases). Germline values: CDR1 SQVTM, CDR2 ANQGSEA. Trimming removed 6 bases at V and 0 bases at J, with 12 bases between. This CDR3 has 13 amino acids. The CDR3 DNA is TGCAGCGTGTTCGCGGACAGCTCCTACGAGCAGTACTTC. It translates to CSVFADSSYEQYF.

J is TRBJ2-7 and V is TRBV6-1, with TRBD1 matching over 9 bases. The CDR3 sequence is 14 residues long. Germline V lookup: CDR1 MNHNS, CDR2 SASEGT. Trimming removed 0 bases from V and 7 bases from J; junction bases left unmatched: 4. CDR3 in DNA: TGTGCCAGCAGTGAAGCGCTTGGGACAGGGGAGCAGTACTTC. Its protein is CASSEALGTGEQYF.

The CDR3 region is CASSLSRDEAAEAFF. CDR3 bases: TGTGCCAGCAGTTTATCCAGAGATGAGGCTGCTGAAGCTTTCTTT. The chain employs TRBV27 and TRBJ1-1, with D uncertain. V lost 0 bases and J lost 6, with 14 bases in between. Germline assignment: CDR1 MNHEY and CDR2 SMNVEV (reference sequence). There are 15 residues in the CDR3.

This chain uses TRBV19 with TRBJ2-4, with 7 bases that match TRBD1. V trimming: 6 bases; J trimming: 4 bases; junction bases outside the gene matches: 15. CDR1 is LNHDA, CDR2 SQIVND, per germline (reference sequence). CDR3 length: 17 residues. This chain's CDR3 is CASSLTPGGEEKNIQYF. CDR3 nucleotides: TGTGCCAGTAGCCTTACACCAGGGGGAGAGGAGAAAAACATTCAGTACTTC. The complete variable domain, with remaining parts taken from reference TRBV19 and TRBJ2-4, reads DGGITQSPKYLFRKEGQNVTLSCEQNLNHDAMYWYRQDPGQGLRLIYYSQIVNDFQKGDIAEGYSVSREKKESFPLTVTSAQKNPTAFYLCASSLTPGGEEKNIQYFGAGTRLSVL.

This chain uses TRBV2 with TRBJ1-6; 7 positions agree with TRBD1. Germline CDR1 is SNHLY and CDR2 is FYNNEI. Trimming removed 3 bases from V and 10 bases from J; junction bases left unmatched: 9. The CDR3 totals 15 residues. Here the CDR3 DNA reads TGTGCCAGCAGTGACCAGAGAGGGGGCAGGTCACCCCTCCACTTT. Translating it yields CASSDQRGGRSPLHF.

This chain joins TRBV7-9 and TRBJ2-1; maybe TRBD2 (6 bases). The germline gives CDR1 SEHNR, CDR2 FQNEAQ (reference sequence). Trimming removed 5 bases from V and 5 bases from J, with 19 bases in between. The CDR3 extends over 16 amino acids. The DNA for the CDR3 is TGTGCCAGCAGCCCAGGCGGGACCTACCTCGACAATGAGCAGTTCTTC. Its protein is CASSPGGTYLDNEQFF.

V is TRBV18 and J is TRBJ2-5; 7 nucleotides align to TRBD1. The J call is doubtful: the DNA matches TRBJ2-7 better. The CDR3 has 16 amino acids. The germline gives CDR1 KGHSH, CDR2 LQKENI. The CDR3 protein is CASSPPGLQGSYEQYF. The CDR3 region has the DNA TGTGCCAGCTCACCACCGGGGTTACAGGGGTCCTACGAGCAGTACTTC.

The chain links TRBV10-2 to TRBJ2-6, with TRBD1 matching over 7 bases. This CDR3 comprises 19 residues. V dropped 6 bases and J dropped 0; count of bases not matched to a gene: 14. Per germline, CDR1 WSHSY and CDR2 SAAADI. The CDR3 bases are TGCGCCAGCAGAAAATCGGGACAGAAAAGAGTCTCTGGGGCCAACGTCCTGACTTTC. Amino acids: CASRKSGQKRVSGANVLTF.

The chain combines TRBV6-4 with TRBJ2-7, with D possibly matching TRBD2 (6 bases). V was cut by 6 bases and J by 0 bases, with 12 bases left in between. The CDR3 totals 14 residues. Germline V gene lookup returns CDR1 MRHNA and CDR2 SNTAGT. The CDR3 here is CASSKETSSYEQYF. CDR3 sequence (DNA): TGTGCCAGCAGCAAAGAGACTAGCTCCTACGAGCAGTACTTC.

The V and J genes are TRBV5-6 and TRBJ2-7; the match to TRBD1 covers 7 bases. Germline assignment: CDR1 SGHDT and CDR2 YYEEEE. Germline trimming cut 6 bases from V and 6 bases from J; bases unmatched to any gene: 12. The CDR3 is 14 residues long. The CDR3 DNA reads TGTGCCAGCACCCACCTCAACAGGGGACGCGAGCAGTACTTC. Its protein product is CASTHLNRGREQYF.

The rearrangement uses TRBV7-3 and TRBJ2-7; no reliable D call. CDR3 length equals 15 residues. CDR1 and CDR2 (germline): SGHTA, FQGTGA. The ends were cut back, 9 bases at V and 6 bases at J, with 24 bases in the middle. The CDR3 sequence: CARPWAANCCSEQYF. For the CDR3, the DNA is TGTGCCAGGCCCTGGGCCGCAAATTGTTGTAGCGAGCAGTACTTC. The whole variable domain, filled in from reference TRBV7-3 and TRBJ2-7, reads GAGVSQTPSNKVTEKGKYVELRCDPISGHTALYWYRQSLGQGPEFLIYFQGTGAADDSGLPNDRFFAVRPEGSVSTLKIQRTERGDSAVYLCARPWAANCCSEQYFGPGTRLTVT.

To note about this clone: Other nucleotide sequences from this sample produce the same CDR3. The CDR3 region has the DNA TGTGCCAGCAGCGCGACTAGCACAGATACGCAGTATTTT. This sequence encodes CASSATSTDTQYF. The chain joins TRBV9 to TRBJ2-3, with no clear D. The CDR3 consists of 13 residues. V lost 3 bases to trimming and J lost 0 bases, with 5 bases between them. Germline V lookup: CDR1 SGDLS, CDR2 YYNGEE. Combining the CDR3 with reference TRBV9 and TRBJ2-3 gives the whole variable domain DSGVTQTPKHLITATGQRVTLRCSPRSGDLSVYWYQQSLDQGLQFLIQYYNGEERAKGNILERFSAQQFPDLHSELNLSSLELGDSALYFCASSATSTDTQYFGPGTRLTVL.